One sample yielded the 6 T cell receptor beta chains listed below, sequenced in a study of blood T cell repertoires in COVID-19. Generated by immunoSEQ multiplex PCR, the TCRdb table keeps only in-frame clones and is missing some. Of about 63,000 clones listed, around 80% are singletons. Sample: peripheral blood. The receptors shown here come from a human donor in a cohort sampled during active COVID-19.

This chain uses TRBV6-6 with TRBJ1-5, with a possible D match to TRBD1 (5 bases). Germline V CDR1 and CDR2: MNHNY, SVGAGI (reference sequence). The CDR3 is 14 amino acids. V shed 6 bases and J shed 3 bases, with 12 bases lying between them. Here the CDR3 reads CASSTDSYNQPQHF. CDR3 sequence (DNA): TGTGCCAGCAGCACTGACAGTTACAATCAGCCCCAGCATTTT.

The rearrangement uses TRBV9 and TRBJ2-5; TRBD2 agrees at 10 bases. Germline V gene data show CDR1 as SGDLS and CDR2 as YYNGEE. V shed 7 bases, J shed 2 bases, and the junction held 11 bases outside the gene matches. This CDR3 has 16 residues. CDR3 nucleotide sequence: TGTGCCAGCGCAACCGGGACTAGCGCCTTACAAGAGACCCAGTACTTC. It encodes CASATGTSALQETQYF.

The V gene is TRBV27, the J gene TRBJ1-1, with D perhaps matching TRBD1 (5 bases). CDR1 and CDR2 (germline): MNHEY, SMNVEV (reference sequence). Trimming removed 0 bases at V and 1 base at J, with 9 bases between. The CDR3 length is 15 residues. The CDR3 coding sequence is TGTGCCAGCAGTTTATCTCGTACAGGGAACACTGAAGCTTTCTTT. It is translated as CASSLSRTGNTEAFF.

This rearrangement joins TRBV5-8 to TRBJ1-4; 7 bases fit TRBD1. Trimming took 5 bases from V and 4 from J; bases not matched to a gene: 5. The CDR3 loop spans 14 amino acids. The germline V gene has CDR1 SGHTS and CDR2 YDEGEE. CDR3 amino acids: CASSLTGNNEKLFF. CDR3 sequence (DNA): TGTGCCAGCAGTCTGACAGGGAATAATGAAAAACTGTTTTTT.

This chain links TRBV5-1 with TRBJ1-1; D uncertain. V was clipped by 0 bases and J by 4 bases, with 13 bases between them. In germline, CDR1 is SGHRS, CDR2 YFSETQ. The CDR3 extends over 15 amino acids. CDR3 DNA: TGCGCCAGCAGCTTGGCGGCAGCAGGTTCCACTGAAGCTTTCTTT. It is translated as CASSLAAAGSTEAFF.

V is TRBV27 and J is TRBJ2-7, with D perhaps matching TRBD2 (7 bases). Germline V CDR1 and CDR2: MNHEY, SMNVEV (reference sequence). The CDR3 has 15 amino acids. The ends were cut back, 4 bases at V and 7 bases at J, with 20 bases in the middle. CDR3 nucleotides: TGTGCCAGCAGTTGGCAGCCGGTCGGGGGGCGAGAGCAGTACTTC. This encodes CASSWQPVGGREQYF.